This T cell receptor (beta chain) appears in the sequencing data of a study of T cells expressing NK-cell markers. Looking at the study overall: Investigators obtained TCR beta repertoires from sorted CD3+CD56+NKG2C+, CD3+CD56+NKG2C- and CD3+CD56-NKG2C+ T cells. Serological testing identified seven of the eight sequenced donors as HCMV-seropositive and one as seronegative.

Notes on this clonotype: Its antigen is not identified.

Notes on the study in general: The HCMV specificity of the expanded NKG2C+ T cell clones stayed unresolved. Dominant NKG2C+ clonotypes were found to form 1.0-7.0% of CD8+ T cells in 5 or 6 donors.

From the 5' RACE reads, TCRdb lists one entry per CDR3 protein and no DNA. The sample includes about 390,000 distinct CDR3 sequences. This CDR3 region has 15 residues. The germline V gene has CDR1 LGHDT and CDR2 YNNKEL (reference sequence). The source is a woman aged 45-65 years in good health. Sequenced sample: blood T cells: a sorted CD56 or NKG2C T cell subset, CD4+ or CD8+ T cells, or bulk PBMC T cells (not recorded which). The chain employs TRBV3-1 and TRBJ2-1; TCRdb reports TRBD1, a call that lacks DNA to check it against. CDR3 in amino acids: CASSQAGGKRNEQFF.